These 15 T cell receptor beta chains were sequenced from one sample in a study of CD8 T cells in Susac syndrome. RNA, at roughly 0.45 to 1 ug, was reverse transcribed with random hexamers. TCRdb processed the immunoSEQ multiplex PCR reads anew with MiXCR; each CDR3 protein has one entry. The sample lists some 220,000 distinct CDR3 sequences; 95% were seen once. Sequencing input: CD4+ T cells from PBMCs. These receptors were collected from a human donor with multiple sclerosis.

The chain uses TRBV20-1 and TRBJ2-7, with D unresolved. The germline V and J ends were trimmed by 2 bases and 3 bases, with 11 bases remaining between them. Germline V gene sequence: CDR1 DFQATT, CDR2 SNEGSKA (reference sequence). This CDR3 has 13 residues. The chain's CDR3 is CSARSRANYEQYF. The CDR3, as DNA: TGCAGTGCTAGATCGCGTGCAAACTACGAGCAGTACTTC.

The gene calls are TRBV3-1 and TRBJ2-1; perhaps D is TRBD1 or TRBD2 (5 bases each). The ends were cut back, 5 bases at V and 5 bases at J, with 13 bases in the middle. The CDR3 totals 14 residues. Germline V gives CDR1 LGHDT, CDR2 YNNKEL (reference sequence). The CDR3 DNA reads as TGTGCCAGCAGCTACTGGGACGGGAACAATGAGCAGTTCTTC. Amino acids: CASSYWDGNNEQFF.

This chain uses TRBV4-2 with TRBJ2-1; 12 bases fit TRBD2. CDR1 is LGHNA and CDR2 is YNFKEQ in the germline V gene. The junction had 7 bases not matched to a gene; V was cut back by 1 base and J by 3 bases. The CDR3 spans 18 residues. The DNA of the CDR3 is TGTGCCAGCAGCCAAGGGGAACTAGCGGGGGGTGTCTACAATGAGCAGTTCTTC. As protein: CASSQGELAGGVYNEQFF.

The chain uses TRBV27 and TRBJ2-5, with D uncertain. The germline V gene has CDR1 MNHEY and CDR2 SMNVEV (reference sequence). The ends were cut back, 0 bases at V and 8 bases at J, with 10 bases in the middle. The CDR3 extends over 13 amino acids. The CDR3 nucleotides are TGTGCCAGCAGTTTATCTCTTACGCAAACCCAGTACTTC. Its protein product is CASSLSLTQTQYF.

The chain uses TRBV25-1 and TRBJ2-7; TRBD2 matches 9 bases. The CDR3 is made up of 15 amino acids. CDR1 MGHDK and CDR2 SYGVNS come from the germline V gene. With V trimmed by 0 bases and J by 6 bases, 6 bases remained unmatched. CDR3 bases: TGTGCCAGCAGTGAATACGGCGGGAGGGGCCGCGAGCAGTACTTC. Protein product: CASSEYGGRGREQYF.

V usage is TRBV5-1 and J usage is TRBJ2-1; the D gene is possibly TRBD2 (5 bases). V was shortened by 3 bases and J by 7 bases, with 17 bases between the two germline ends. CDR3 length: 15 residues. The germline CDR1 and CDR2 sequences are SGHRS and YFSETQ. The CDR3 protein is CASSSTTAGRNEQFF. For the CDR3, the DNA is TGCGCCAGCAGCTCCACCACGGCGGGTAGGAATGAGCAGTTCTTC.

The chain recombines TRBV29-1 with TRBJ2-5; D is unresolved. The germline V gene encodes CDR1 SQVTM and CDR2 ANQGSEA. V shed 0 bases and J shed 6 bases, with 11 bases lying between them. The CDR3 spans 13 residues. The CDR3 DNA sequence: TGCAGCGTTGAAGATTGGCCCCGGAAGACCCAGTACTTC. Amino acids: CSVEDWPRKTQYF.

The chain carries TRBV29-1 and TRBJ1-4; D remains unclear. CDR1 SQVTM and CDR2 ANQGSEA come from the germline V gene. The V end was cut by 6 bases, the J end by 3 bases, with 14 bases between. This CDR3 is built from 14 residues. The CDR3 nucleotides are TGCAGCGTAGCCTGGAGGTCGTCTAATGAAAAACTGTTTTTT. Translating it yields CSVAWRSSNEKLFF.

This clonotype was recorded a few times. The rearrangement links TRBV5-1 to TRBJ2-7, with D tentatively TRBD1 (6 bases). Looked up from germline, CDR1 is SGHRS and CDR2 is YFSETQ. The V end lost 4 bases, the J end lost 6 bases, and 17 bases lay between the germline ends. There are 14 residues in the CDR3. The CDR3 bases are TGCGCCAGCAGCGTGGACAGCTCCCGGGGCGAGCAGTACTTC. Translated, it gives CASSVDSSRGEQYF.

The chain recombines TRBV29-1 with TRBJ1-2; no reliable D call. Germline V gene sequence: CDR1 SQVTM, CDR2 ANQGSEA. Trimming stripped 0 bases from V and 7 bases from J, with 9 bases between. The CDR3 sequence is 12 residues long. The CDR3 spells CSVEDVGSGYTF. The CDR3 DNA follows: TGCAGCGTTGAAGATGTGGGTAGTGGCTACACCTTC. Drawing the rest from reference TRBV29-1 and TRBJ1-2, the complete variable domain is SAVISQKPSRDICQRGTSLTIQCQVDSQVTMMFWYRQQPGQSLTLIATANQGSEATYESGFVIDKFPISRPNLTFSTLTVSNMSPEDSSIYLCSVEDVGSGYTFGSGTRLTVV.

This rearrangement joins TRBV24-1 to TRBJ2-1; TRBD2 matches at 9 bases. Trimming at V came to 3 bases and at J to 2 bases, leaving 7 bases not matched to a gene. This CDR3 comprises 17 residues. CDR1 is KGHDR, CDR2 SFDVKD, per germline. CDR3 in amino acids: CATSDRSGGRAYNEQFF. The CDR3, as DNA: TGTGCCACCAGTGATCGGAGTGGCGGGAGGGCCTACAATGAGCAGTTCTTC.

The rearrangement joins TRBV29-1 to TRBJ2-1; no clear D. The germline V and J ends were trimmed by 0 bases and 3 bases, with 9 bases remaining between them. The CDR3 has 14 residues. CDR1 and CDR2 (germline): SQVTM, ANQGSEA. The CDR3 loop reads CSVEDLAGYNEQFF. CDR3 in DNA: TGCAGCGTTGAAGATCTGGCAGGCTACAATGAGCAGTTCTTC.

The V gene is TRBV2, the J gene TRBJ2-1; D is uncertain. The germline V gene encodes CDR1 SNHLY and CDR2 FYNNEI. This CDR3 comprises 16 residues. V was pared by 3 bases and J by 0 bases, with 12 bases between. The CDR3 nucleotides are TGTGCCAGCAGTGAGGAAGGGTTGATCTCCTACAATGAGCAGTTCTTC. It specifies CASSEEGLISYNEQFF.

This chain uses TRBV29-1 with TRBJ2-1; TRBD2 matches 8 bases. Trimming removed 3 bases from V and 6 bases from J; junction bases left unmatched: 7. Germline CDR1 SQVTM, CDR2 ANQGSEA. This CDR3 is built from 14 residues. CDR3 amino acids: CSVDTSGQGNEQFF. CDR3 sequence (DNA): TGCAGCGTTGACACTAGCGGTCAAGGCAATGAGCAGTTCTTC.

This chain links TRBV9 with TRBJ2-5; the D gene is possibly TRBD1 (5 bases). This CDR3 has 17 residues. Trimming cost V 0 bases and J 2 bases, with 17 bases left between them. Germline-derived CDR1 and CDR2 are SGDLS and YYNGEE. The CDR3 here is CASSVAGVWGTQETQYF. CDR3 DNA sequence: TGTGCCAGCAGCGTAGCAGGTGTGTGGGGCACACAAGAGACCCAGTACTTC.